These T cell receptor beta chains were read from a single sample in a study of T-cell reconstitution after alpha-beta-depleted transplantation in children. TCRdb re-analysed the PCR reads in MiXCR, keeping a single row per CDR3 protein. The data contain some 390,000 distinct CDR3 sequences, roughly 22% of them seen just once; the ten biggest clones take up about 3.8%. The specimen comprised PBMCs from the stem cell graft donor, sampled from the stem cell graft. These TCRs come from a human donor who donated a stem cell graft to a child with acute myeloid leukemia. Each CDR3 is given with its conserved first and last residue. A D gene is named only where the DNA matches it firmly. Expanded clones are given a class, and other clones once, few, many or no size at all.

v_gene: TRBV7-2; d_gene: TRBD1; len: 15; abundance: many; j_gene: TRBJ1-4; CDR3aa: CASSYQGQGAEKLFF; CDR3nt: TGTGCCAGCAGCTACCAGGGACAGGGGGCTGAAAAACTGTTTTTT
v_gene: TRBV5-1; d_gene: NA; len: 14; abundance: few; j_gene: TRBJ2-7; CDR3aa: CASSLGPQVYEQYF; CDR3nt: TGCGCCAGCAGCTTGGGTCCCCAGGTTTATGAGCAGTACTTC
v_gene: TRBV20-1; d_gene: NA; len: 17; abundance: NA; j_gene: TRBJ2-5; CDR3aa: CSARDYRTGRRRETQYF; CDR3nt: TGCAGTGCTAGAGATTACCGAACAGGCAGACGAAGAGAGACCCAGTACTTC
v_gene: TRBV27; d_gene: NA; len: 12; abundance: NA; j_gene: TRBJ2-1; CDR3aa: CASSLIRGEQFF; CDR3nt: TGTGCCAGCAGTTTAATCCGAGGCGAGCAGTTCTTC
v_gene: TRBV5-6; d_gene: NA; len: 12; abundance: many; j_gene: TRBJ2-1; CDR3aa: CASSLGANEQFF; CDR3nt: TGTGCCAGCAGCTTGGGGGCTAATGAGCAGTTCTTC
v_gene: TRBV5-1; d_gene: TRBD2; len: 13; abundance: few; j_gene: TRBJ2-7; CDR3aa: CASGGLADYEQYF; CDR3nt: TGCGCCAGTGGGGGACTAGCGGATTACGAGCAGTACTTC
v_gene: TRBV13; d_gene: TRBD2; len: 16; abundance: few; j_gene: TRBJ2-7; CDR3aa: CASSGLLAGETYEQYF; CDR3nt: TGTGCCAGCAGCGGACTACTAGCGGGAGAAACCTACGAGCAGTACTTC
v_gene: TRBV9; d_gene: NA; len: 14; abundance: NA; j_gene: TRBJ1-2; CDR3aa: CASSPSGDNYGYTF; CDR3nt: TGTGCCAGCAGCCCTAGTGGGGATAACTATGGCTACACCTTC
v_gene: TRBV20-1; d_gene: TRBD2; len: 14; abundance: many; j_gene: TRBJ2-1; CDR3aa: CSASGDYTGDEQFF; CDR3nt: TGCAGTGCTAGTGGGGACTACACTGGTGATGAGCAGTTCTTC
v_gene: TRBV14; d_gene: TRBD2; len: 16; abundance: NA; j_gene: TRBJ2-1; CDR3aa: CASSQVGSGIWNEQFF; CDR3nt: TGTGCCAGCAGCCAAGTGGGTAGCGGGATATGGAATGAGCAGTTCTTC
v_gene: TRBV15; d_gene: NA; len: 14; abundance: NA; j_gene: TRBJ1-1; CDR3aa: CATSRVSLATEAFF; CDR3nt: TGTGCCACCAGCAGAGTGTCGCTTGCCACTGAAGCTTTCTTT
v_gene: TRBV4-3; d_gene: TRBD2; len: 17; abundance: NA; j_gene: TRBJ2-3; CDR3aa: CASSQGLAGTTPDTQYF; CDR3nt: TGCGCCAGCAGCCAAGGGCTAGCGGGAACCACCCCAGATACGCAGTATTTT
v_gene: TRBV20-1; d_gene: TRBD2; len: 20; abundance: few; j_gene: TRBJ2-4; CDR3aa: CSARDEGLTSGRAGKNIQYF; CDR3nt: TGCAGTGCTAGAGATGAAGGTTTAACTAGCGGGAGGGCCGGCAAAAACATTCAGTACTTC
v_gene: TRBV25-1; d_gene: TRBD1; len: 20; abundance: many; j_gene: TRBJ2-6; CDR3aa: CASSATKWGTDSSGANVLTF; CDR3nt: TGTGCCAGCAGTGCCACTAAATGGGGGACAGACAGCTCTGGGGCCAACGTCCTGACTTTC
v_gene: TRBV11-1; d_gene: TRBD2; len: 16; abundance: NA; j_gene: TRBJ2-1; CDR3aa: CASSLFGGRSYNEQFF; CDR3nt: TGTGCCAGCAGCTTATTCGGCGGGAGATCCTACAATGAGCAGTTCTTC
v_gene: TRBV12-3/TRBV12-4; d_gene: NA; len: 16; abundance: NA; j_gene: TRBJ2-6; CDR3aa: CASRTRTKSGANVLTF; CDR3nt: TGTGCCAGTAGGACACGGACAAAATCTGGGGCCAACGTCCTGACTTTC
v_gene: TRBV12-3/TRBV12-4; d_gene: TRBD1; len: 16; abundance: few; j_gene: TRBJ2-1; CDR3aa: CASSLFYRGSYNEQFF; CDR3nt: TGTGCCAGCAGTTTATTCTACAGGGGATCCTACAATGAGCAGTTCTTC
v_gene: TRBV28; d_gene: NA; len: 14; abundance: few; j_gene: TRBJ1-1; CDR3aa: CASRPMSGHTEAFF; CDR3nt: TGTGCCAGCAGGCCGATGTCAGGGCACACTGAAGCTTTCTTT
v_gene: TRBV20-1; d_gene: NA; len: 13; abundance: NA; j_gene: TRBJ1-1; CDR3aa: CSARDGMNTEAFF; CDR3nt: TGCAGTGCTAGAGATGGGATGAACACTGAAGCTTTCTTT
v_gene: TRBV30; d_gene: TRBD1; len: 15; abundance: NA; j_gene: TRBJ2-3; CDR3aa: CAWSQGAESTDTQYF; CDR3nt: TGTGCCTGGAGCCAGGGGGCCGAATCCACAGATACGCAGTATTTT
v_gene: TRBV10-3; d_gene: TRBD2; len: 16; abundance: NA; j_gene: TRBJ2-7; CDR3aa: CAISESLAGGKNEQYF; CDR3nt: TGTGCCATCAGTGAGTCGTTAGCGGGAGGGAAGAACGAGCAGTACTTC
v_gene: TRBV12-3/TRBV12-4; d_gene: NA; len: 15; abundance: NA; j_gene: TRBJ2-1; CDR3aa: CASRSKDSSYNEQFF; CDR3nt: TGTGCCAGCCGCTCTAAAGATAGCTCCTACAATGAGCAGTTCTTC